What follows is one TCR beta chain and its context. No cognate antigen has been identified for it. Nothing much larger sits one base from this clone, and base qualities are not available. The sample is drawn from a study of response to subunit inactivated influenza vaccine listed by TCRdb under 2018. For the wider study: The study used deep quantitative T cell receptor repertoire profiling to track responses to a trivalent subunit inactivated influenza vaccine.

What the work shows at the level of the full study, not this receptor alone: It was suggested by the authors that each seasonal influenza vaccination may recruit only a limited number of new T cells.

Preparation of the library involved RT-PCR. For sequencing, an Illumina HiSeq 2500 was employed. TCRdb's own reprocessing of the public reads used fastp at Q25 and MiXCR and kept productive beta chains. Each entry merges the rows of one CDR3 protein and shows their most common DNA and genes. This sample gives around 480,000 distinct CDR3 sequences in total; 15% to 20% of them show up just once. Less than 4% of the sample lies in the top ten. The CDR3 covers 12 residues, taking in both the cysteine and the phenylalanine. Only the CDR3 DNA is retained, 36 bases long and in frame from the first base. Via the germline V gene, CDR1 is SQVTM and CDR2 ANQGSEA.

The sequences come from CD4+ T cells sorted from PBMCs, collected around 25 months after vaccination. The sequence is built from TRBV29-1 and TRBJ1-2; the D gene assignment is ambiguous. The source is a man aged 50-75 years who received an inactivated influenza vaccine. Donor details come from another sample of the same person, matched by shared clones. The CDR3 amino acid sequence is: CITMGESYGYTF. The bases read TGCATCACTATGGGAGAAAGCTATGGCTACACCTTC.